The T cell receptor (beta chain) under discussion was sequenced for a study of blood T cell repertoires in COVID-19. About the study: Whether acute or convalescent, the COVID-19 samples came from the United States, Italy and Spain. PBMCs, B-cell-depleted T cells, or T cells were the source of the cDNA or gDNA that made up the material.

Source study methods: Amplification of reference gene primers provided the estimated nucleated cell counts. Clones were read by immunoSEQ multiplex PCR, and TCRdb kept only the in-frame ones, dropping some. From that table come the V and J calls and clone size; the DNA was used to work out D and trimming. The table includes roughly 250,000 clones, approximately 87% detected once. V was clipped by 5 bases and J by 3 bases, with 7 bases between them. The CDR3 runs to 13 residues. CDR1 and CDR2 from the germline V gene are KGHDR and SFDVKD. This chain uses TRBV24-1 with TRBJ2-1, with D hard to call. This clonotype was obtained from a human donor in a cohort sampled during active COVID-19. Material for sequencing was peripheral blood. CDR3 nucleotide sequence: TGTGCCACCAGTGGGAGCCACTACAATGAGCAGTTCTTC. This translates into CATSGSHYNEQFF.